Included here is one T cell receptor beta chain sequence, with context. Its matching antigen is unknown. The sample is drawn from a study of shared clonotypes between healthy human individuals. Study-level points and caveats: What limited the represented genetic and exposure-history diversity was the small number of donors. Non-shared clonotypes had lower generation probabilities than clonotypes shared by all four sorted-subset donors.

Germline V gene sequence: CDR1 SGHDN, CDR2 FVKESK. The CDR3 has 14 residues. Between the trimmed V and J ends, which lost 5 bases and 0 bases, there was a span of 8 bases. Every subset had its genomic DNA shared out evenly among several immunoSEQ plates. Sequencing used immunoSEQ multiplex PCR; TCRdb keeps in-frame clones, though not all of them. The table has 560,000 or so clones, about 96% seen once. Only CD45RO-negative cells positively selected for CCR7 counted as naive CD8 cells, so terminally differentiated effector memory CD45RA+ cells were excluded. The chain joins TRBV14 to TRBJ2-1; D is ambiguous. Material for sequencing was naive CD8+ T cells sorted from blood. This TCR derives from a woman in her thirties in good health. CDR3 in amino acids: CASSGPSSYNEQFF. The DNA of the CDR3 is TGTGCCAGCAGCGGACCCAGCTCCTACAATGAGCAGTTCTTC.